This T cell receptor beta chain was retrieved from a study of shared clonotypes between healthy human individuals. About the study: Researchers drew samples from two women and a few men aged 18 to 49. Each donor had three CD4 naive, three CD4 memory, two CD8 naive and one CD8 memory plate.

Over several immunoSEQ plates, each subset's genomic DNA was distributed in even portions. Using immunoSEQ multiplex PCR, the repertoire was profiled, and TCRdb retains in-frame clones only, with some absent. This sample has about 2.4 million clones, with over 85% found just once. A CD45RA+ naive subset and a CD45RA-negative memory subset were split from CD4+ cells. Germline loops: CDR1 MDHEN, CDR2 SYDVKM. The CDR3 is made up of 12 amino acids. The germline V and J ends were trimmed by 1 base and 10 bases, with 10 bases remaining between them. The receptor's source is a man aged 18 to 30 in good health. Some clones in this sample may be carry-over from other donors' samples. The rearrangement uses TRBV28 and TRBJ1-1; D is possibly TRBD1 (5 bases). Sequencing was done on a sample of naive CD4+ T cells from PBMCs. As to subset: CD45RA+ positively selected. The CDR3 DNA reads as TGTGCCAGCAGTTTATTAAGGCAGGGAGCTTTCTTT. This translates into CASSLLRQGAFF.